This paragraph covers one T cell receptor beta chain sequence. This sample was taken from a study of early stage breast cancer tumors. CDR1 and CDR2 from the germline V gene are LNHDA and SQIVND (reference sequence). V trimming: 4 bases; J trimming: 7 bases; junction bases outside the gene matches: 10. The CDR3 is 14 residues long. Profiled with immunoSEQ multiplex PCR; TCRdb holds only in-frame clones, not every one. The sample carries 45,000 to 60,000 clones, 85% to 95% recorded once. V is TRBV19 and J is TRBJ2-7, with TRBD1 matching 7 bases. Sequencing was carried out using blood. The sequence came from a person aged 70 to 85 with breast cancer. CDR3 sequence: CASSNRQGSGEQYF. CDR3 bases: TGTGCCAGTAGTAACAGACAGGGTTCGGGGGAGCAGTACTTC. The full variable domain, completed using reference TRBV19 and TRBJ2-7, is DGGITQSPKYLFRKEGQNVTLSCEQNLNHDAMYWYRQDPGQGLRLIYYSQIVNDFQKGDIAEGYSVSREKKESFPLTVTSAQKNPTAFYLCASSNRQGSGEQYFGPGTRLTVT.